Listed here are 7 T cell receptor beta chains from one sample, sequenced in a study of shared clonotypes between healthy human individuals. Produced via immunoSEQ multiplex PCR; TCRdb's table is partial and in-frame only. The sample lists over 2 million clones, around 93% occurring once. The sample taken for sequencing was naive CD4+ T cells from PBMCs. Subset indicated: CD45RA+ positively selected. Receptors originate from a man aged 18-30 years in good health. Some clones in this sample may be carry-over from other donors' samples.

J is TRBJ1-2 and V is TRBV5-6; D gene ambiguous. Germline V CDR1 and CDR2: SGHDT, YYEEEE. The CDR3 sequence is 14 residues long. Trimming stripped 10 bases from V and 2 bases from J, with 18 bases between. The CDR3 is CASSDAGVNYGYTF. Here the CDR3 DNA reads TGTGCCTCTAGCGACGCCGGGGTGAACTATGGCTACACCTTC.

Regarding this clone: Distinct nucleotide sequences in the sample also encode this CDR3. The rearrangement links TRBV2 to TRBJ2-2; TRBD2 matches at 10 bases. Trimming cost V 5 bases and J 1 base; bases outside gene matches: 1. The CDR3 totals 15 residues. Germline lookup yields CDR1 SNHLY and CDR2 FYNNEI. The CDR3 here is CASSLAGGNTGELFF. The CDR3 DNA reads as TGTGCCAGCAGTTTAGCGGGAGGGAACACCGGGGAGCTGTTTTTT.

This rearrangement joins TRBV28 to TRBJ1-5, with 8 positions matching TRBD1. The CDR3 sequence is 16 residues long. CDR1 is MDHEN and CDR2 is SYDVKM in the germline V gene. V lost 4 bases and J lost 5; bases outside the gene matches: 10. The CDR3 DNA reads TGTGCCAGCAGTTCGGCTTCAGGGGGCGGCGATCAGCCCCAGCATTTT. Protein: CASSSASGGGDQPQHF.

This chain uses TRBV7-9 with TRBJ1-3; D gene uncertain. Germline CDR1 reads SEHNR; CDR2 reads FQNEAQ (reference sequence). The CDR3 consists of 16 residues. The ends were cut back, 4 bases at V and 7 bases at J, with 20 bases in the middle. The CDR3 DNA reads as TGTGCCAGCAGCTCCCCATTGGTCTTTTCGCGCAACACCATATATTTT. It codes for CASSSPLVFSRNTIYF.

Turning to this clone: This sample also contains other DNA sequences that code for the same CDR3. The genes are TRBV18 and TRBJ1-5; D unresolved. V lost 6 bases, J lost 4 bases, and 7 bases lay in between. This CDR3 is built from 12 residues. The V gene's germline CDR1 is KGHSH and CDR2 LQKENI. The DNA for the CDR3 is TGTGCCAGCTCTCCGGATAATCAGCCCCAGCATTTT. It translates to CASSPDNQPQHF.

The chain combines TRBV14 with TRBJ2-7; no definite D call. CDR3 size: 11 residues. V lost 4 bases and J 2 bases, leaving 3 bases between the germline ends. Germline V gene data show CDR1 as SGHDN and CDR2 as FVKESK. Here the CDR3 reads CASSLTYEQYF. The CDR3 DNA is TGTGCCAGCAGCCTAACCTACGAGCAGTACTTC.

V is TRBV7-9 and J is TRBJ1-2; D uncertain. CDR3 length: 13 residues. Germline V lookup: CDR1 SEHNR, CDR2 FQNEAQ (reference sequence). V was trimmed by 4 bases and J by 7 bases, leaving 13 bases between them. The DNA of the CDR3 is TGTGCCAGCAGCTCCCGGGAGTCGGGTGGCTACACCTTC. It yields the protein CASSSRESGGYTF.